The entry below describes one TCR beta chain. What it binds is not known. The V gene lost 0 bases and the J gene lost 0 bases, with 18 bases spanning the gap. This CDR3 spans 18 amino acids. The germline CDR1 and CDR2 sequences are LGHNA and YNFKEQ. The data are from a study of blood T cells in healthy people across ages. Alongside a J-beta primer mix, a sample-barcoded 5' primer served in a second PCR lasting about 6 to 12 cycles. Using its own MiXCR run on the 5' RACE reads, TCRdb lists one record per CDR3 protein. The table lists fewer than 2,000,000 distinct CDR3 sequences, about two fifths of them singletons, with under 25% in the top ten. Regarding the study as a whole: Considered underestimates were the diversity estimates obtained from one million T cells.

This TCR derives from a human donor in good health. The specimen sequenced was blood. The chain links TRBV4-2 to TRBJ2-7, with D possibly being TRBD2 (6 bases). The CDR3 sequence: CASSQDHGVAGSSYEQYF. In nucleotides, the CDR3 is TGTGCCAGCAGCCAAGACCATGGGGTGGCGGGGAGCTCCTACGAGCAGTACTTC.